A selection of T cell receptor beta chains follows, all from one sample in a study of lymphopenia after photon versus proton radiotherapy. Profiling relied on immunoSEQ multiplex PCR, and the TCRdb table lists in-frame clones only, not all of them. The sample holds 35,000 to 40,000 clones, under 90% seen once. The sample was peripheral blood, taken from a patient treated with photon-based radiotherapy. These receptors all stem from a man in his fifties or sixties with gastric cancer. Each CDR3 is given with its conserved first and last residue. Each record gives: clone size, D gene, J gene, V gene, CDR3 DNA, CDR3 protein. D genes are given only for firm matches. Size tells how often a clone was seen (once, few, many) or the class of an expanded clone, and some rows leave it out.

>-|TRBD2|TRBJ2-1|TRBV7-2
TGTGCCAGCAGCAGTAGCGGGAGGGCCTACAATGAGCAGTTCTTC
CASSSSGRAYNEQFF
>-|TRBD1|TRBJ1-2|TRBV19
TGTGCCAGTAGTATAGGCGGTGGACAGGGAGGAGGCTACACCTTC
CASSIGGGQGGGYTF
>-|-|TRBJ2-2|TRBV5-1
TGCGCCAGCAGCTTACAGGGTAACACCGGGGAGCTGTTTTTT
CASSLQGNTGELFF
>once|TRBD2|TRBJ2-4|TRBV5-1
TGCGCCAGCAGCCCAGGGACTACAAACATTCAGTACTTC
CASSPGTTNIQYF
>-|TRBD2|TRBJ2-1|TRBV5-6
TGTGCCAGCAGCCTGGGACTAGCGGTATACAATGAGCAGTTCTTC
CASSLGLAVYNEQFF
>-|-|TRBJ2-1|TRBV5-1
TGCGCCAGCAGTTCTACTAACAATGAGCAGTTCTTC
CASSSTNNEQFF
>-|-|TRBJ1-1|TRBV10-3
TGTGCCATCAGTGAGTCGATGGGGATTCGCGAAGCTTTCTTT
CAISESMGIREAFF
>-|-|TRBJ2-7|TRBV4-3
TGCGCCAGCAGCCAGAGCTACGAGCAGTACTTC
CASSQSYEQYF
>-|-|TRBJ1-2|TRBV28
TGTGCCAGCAGTTCTCCGGGACACCCTTGGGGCTACACCTTC
CASSSPGHPWGYTF
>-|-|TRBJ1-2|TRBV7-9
TGTGCCAGCAGCTTAGCGTCTCCCGGAAACTATGGCTACACCTTC
CASSLASPGNYGYTF
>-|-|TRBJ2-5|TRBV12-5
TGTGCTAGTGGTTCCCGACTCACAGAAGAGACCCAGTACTTC
CASGSRLTEETQYF
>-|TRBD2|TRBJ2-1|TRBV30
TGTGCCTGGAGGCGGACGGGGGGGAATGAGCAGTTCTTC
CAWRRTGGNEQFF
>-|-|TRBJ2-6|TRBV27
TGTGCCAGCAGCCCGTTTGTGACAGCCGGGGCCAACGTCCTGACTTTC
CASSPFVTAGANVLTF
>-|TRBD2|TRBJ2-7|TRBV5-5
TGTGCCAGCAGCTCGGGACCTAGCGGGAGTTACGAGCAGTACTTC
CASSSGPSGSYEQYF
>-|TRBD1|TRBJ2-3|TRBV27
TGTGCCAGCAGTCTACGGACAGGGTCAGATACGCAGTATTTT
CASSLRTGSDTQYF
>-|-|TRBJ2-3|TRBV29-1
TGCAGCGTTAACAGGGAAGGGAATACGCAGTATTTT
CSVNREGNTQYF
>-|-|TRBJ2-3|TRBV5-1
TGCGCCAGCAGCTTGTACGGAGGCGCAGATACGCAGTATTTT
CASSLYGGADTQYF
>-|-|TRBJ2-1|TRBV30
TGTGCCTGGAGTGTTCAAGCAATCAATGAGCAGTTCTTC
CAWSVQAINEQFF
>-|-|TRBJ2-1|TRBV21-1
TGTGCCAGCAGCCTTCTCCGGGACAGCTCCTACAATGAGCAGTTCTTC
CASSLLRDSSYNEQFF
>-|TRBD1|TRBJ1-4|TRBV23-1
TGCGCCAGCACGCGGACAGGGGTAGAAAAACTGTTTTTT
CASTRTGVEKLFF
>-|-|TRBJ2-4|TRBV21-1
TGTGCCAGCAGCCCGGTAGGGGGGGCCCATCGAGACATTCAGTACTTC
CASSPVGGAHRDIQYF
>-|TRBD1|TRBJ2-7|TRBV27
TGTGCCAGCGGGGGACAGGCGAGCTCCTACGAGCAGTACTTC
CASGGQASSYEQYF
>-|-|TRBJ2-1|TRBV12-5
TGTGCTAGTGGTCCCCTCAGCCGGGCCAGCGGTCTTGGCGATGAGCAGTTCTTC
CASGPLSRASGLGDEQFF
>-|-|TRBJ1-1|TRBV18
TGTGCCAGCTCAGCCGTCCCGAACACTGAAGCTTTCTTT
CASSAVPNTEAFF
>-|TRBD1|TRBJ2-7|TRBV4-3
TGCGCCAGCAGCCAAGATTGGTCGACAGGGACCTACGAGCAGTACTTC
CASSQDWSTGTYEQYF
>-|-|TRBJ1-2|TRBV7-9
TGTGCCAGCAGCTCGGGGGACTCTAACTATGGCTACACCTTC
CASSSGDSNYGYTF
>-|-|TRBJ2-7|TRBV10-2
TGCGCCAGCAGTGTATACTCCTACGAGCAGTACTTC
CASSVYSYEQYF
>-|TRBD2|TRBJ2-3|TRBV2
TGTGCCAGCAGTTCGCAACTAGCGGGGAGTGGAGATACGCAGTATTTT
CASSSQLAGSGDTQYF
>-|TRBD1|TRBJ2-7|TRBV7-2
TGTGCCAGCAGCTGGACAGGGGGGTACGAGCAGTACTTC
CASSWTGGYEQYF
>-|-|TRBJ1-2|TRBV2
TGTGCCAGCAGTGAAGCGCGATCATGGGAGGGCAGGGAGGGTGGCTACACCTTC
CASSEARSWEGREGGYTF
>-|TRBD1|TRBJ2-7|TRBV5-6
TGTGCCAGCAGCTATGAGGGACAGGGTAACTACGAGCAGTACTTC
CASSYEGQGNYEQYF
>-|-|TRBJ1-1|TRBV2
TGTGCCAGCAGGAGGGGTGAGGCGACTGAAGCTTTCTTT
CASRRGEATEAFF
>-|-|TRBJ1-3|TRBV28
TGTGCCAGCAGTTCGGTAAACACCATATATTTT
CASSSVNTIYF
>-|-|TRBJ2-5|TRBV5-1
TGCGCCAGCAGCTTGGCCGGAGAGACCCAGTACTTC
CASSLAGETQYF
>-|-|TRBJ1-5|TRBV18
TGTGCCAGCTCACCAGGACCTTATAGCAATCAGCCCCAGCATTTT
CASSPGPYSNQPQHF
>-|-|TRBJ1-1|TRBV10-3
TGTGCCATCAGTGAAGGACGGCGAAACACTGAAGCTTTCTTT
CAISEGRRNTEAFF
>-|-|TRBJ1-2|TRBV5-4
TGTGCCACCTTTCGGTCCGGGAGTTCTAACTATGGCTACACCTTC
CATFRSGSSNYGYTF
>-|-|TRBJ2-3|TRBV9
TGTGCCAGCAGCGTAGGACCAGATACGCAGTATTTT
CASSVGPDTQYF
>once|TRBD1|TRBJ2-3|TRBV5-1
TGCGCCAGCAGCTGGCCGGGACAGGGCATTACGCAGTATTTT
CASSWPGQGITQYF
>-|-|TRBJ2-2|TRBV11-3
TGTGCCAGCAGCTTAGACCGAGCTCCGAACACCGGGGAGCTGTTTTTT
CASSLDRAPNTGELFF
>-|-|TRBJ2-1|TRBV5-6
TGTGCCAGCAGCTTTTGGAGGGCTAGCGCCTACAATGAGCAGTTCTTC
CASSFWRASAYNEQFF
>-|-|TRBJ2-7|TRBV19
TGTGCCAGTAGTATTCAACGGGGCCCCTACGAGCAGTACTTC
CASSIQRGPYEQYF
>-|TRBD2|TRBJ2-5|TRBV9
TGTGCCAGCAGCCCGGGACTAGCGGGAGAAGAGACCCAGTACTTC
CASSPGLAGEETQYF
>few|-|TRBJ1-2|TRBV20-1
TGCAGTGCTAGAGTTCGCTATGGCTACACCTTC
CSARVRYGYTF
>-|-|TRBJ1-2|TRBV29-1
TGCAGCGTTGATGTAGACGGGATGTATGGCTACACCTTC
CSVDVDGMYGYTF
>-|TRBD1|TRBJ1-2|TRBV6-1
TGTGCCATCAGGAAACAGGGGGCCGGTGGCTACACCTTC
CAIRKQGAGGYTF
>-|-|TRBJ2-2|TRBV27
TGTGCCAGCAGTCGCGAATACCCTAGCATCGGGGAGCTGTTTTTT
CASSREYPSIGELFF
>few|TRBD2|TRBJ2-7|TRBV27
TGTGCCAGCAGTTCTCCTCTAGCGGGAGTTTACGAGCAGTACTTC
CASSSPLAGVYEQYF
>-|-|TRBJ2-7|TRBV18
TGTGCCAGCTCACCGGGGATCAACCACGAGCAGTACTTC
CASSPGINHEQYF
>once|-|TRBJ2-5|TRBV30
TGTGCCTGGTCCCCGGGCCTCGGGGCAGAGACCCAGTACTTC
CAWSPGLGAETQYF
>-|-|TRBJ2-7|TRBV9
TGTGCCAGCAGTAGGGGGGCGCGGGAGCAGTACTTC
CASSRGAREQYF
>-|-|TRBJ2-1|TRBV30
TGTGCCTGGAGTGTACAATTCCTAGCGGAGCAGTTCTTC
CAWSVQFLAEQFF
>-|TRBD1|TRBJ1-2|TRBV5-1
TGCGCCAGCAGCTCCATACAGGGGGACTATGGCTACACCTTC
CASSSIQGDYGYTF
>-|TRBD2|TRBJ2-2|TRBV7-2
TGTGCCAGCAGCTTAGTTTTTAGCGGGAGACGTCTGACCGGGGAGCTGTTTTTT
CASSLVFSGRRLTGELFF
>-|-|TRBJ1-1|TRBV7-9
TGTGCCAGCAGCTTTCCGAACACTGAAGCTTTCTTT
CASSFPNTEAFF